Listed here are 4 T cell receptor beta chains from one sample, sequenced in a study of shared clonotypes between healthy human individuals. Selected positively for CCR7 and CD45RO-negative, naive CD8 cells excluded terminally differentiated effector memory CD45RA+ cells. Only in-frame clones appear in the TCRdb table, and some are missing; sequencing was by immunoSEQ multiplex PCR. Here the sample spans more than 550,000 clones, about 90% being singletons. Sequencing was carried out using naive CD8+ T cells sorted from blood. The receptors derive from a man aged 30 to 45 in good health.

This chain uses TRBV25-1 with TRBJ2-1; possibly TRBD2 for D (7 bases). With 5 bases removed from V and 1 base from J, the gap between germline ends came to 12 bases. Germline V gene sequence: CDR1 MGHDK, CDR2 SYGVNS. This CDR3 has 15 residues. The CDR3 region is CASSRRGGSYNEQFF. In DNA, the CDR3 is TGTGCCAGCAGTAGGAGGGGGGGATCCTACAATGAGCAGTTCTTC.

A note on this clone: A much more abundant neighbour one base away suggests this may be a read error. The sample has other DNA sequences that encode this CDR3 too. The rearrangement links TRBV19 to TRBJ2-3; a possible D gene is TRBD2 (5 bases). The CDR3 sequence is 13 residues long. CDR1 and CDR2 from the germline V gene are LNHDA and SQIVND (reference sequence). Trimming left V 4 bases short and J 0 bases short, with 5 bases between. For the CDR3, the DNA is TGTGCCAGTAGTAGCGGGAGCACAGATACGCAGTATTTT. Its protein product is CASSSGSTDTQYF.

At least ten counts were recorded for this clone. This sample also contains other DNA sequences that code for the same CDR3. The chain combines TRBV27 with TRBJ2-7; perhaps D is TRBD1 or TRBD2 (5 bases each). The germline gives CDR1 MNHEY, CDR2 SMNVEV (reference sequence). The CDR3 totals 12 residues. V was trimmed by 6 bases and J by 5 bases, leaving 11 bases between them. The CDR3 reads CASSDLGDEQYF. CDR3 in DNA: TGTGCCAGCAGCGATTTGGGGGACGAGCAGTACTTC.

The chain couples TRBV2 to TRBJ1-2; no clear D gene. Trimming cost V 4 bases and J 12 bases, with 21 bases left between them. The germline V gene encodes CDR1 SNHLY and CDR2 FYNNEI. The CDR3 spans 14 residues. This CDR3 is CASSGPLIKGYNTF. CDR3 DNA: TGTGCCAGCAGTGGCCCCCTGATAAAAGGCTACAACACCTTC. The full variable domain, completed using reference TRBV2 and TRBJ1-2, is EPEVTQTPSHQVTQMGQEVILRCVPISNHLYFYWYRQILGQKVEFLVSFYNNEISEKSEIFDDQFSVERPDGSNFTLKIRSTKLEDSAMYFCASSGPLIKGYNTFGSGTRLTVV.